This entry lists 22 T cell receptor beta chains sequenced from one sample in a study of cytomegalovirus exposure and HLA in healthy donors. It was with 60 Vbeta and 13 Jbeta primers that the PCR ran. Only in-frame clones appear in the TCRdb table, and some are missing; sequencing was by immunoSEQ multiplex PCR. This sample has fewer than 140,000 clones, with more than 65% found just once. Sequenced material: PBMCs. The receptor source for this set is a boy between 10 and 17 years old in good health and CMV-seronegative.

The chain recombines TRBV9 with TRBJ1-1, with D perhaps TRBD1 (6 bases). V dropped 0 bases and J dropped 0 bases, with 15 bases sitting between them. Germline V gene sequence: CDR1 SGDLS, CDR2 YYNGEE. This CDR3 comprises 17 residues. The CDR3 spells CASSVVRDTSMNTEAFF. DNA for the CDR3: TGTGCCAGCAGCGTAGTACGGGACACATCCATGAACACTGAAGCTTTCTTT.

J is TRBJ1-1 and V is TRBV11-3; 7 nucleotides align to TRBD1. The CDR3 runs to 17 residues. The V segment lost 1 base and the J segment 1 base; nucleotides outside the gene matches: 9. The V gene's germline CDR1 is SGHNT and CDR2 YENEEA. CDR3 sequence reads: CASSLGQGEIPNTEAFF. CDR3 bases: TGTGCCAGCAGCTTAGGACAGGGCGAGATCCCGAACACTGAAGCTTTCTTT.

The CDR3 is CSVHRIFTDGYTF. CDR3 DNA sequence: TGCAGCGTTCACAGGATTTTCACGGATGGCTACACCTTC. The chain joins TRBV29-1 to TRBJ1-2; maybe TRBD1 (5 bases). The V gene's germline CDR1 is SQVTM and CDR2 ANQGSEA. This CDR3 comprises 13 residues. The V gene lost 5 bases and the J gene lost 6 bases, with 16 bases spanning the gap.

The chain combines TRBV7-9 with TRBJ2-7, with a possible D match to TRBD2 (6 bases). Germline-derived CDR1 and CDR2 are SEHNR and FQNEAQ (reference sequence). Deletions cut 4 bases from V and 2 bases from J, with 18 bases between. The CDR3 length is 16 residues. The CDR3 nucleotides read TGTGCCAGCAGCTCACCATTCCGGGGGAGAGCCTACGAGCAGTACTTC. Translation: CASSSPFRGRAYEQYF.

This clone was seen only once. The chain employs TRBV4-1 and TRBJ2-5, with D uncertain. The CDR3 loop spans 13 amino acids. Germline assignment: CDR1 MGHRA and CDR2 YSYEKL. V shed 2 bases and J shed 5 bases, with 9 bases lying between them. The CDR3 loop is CASSQFSSETQYF. CDR3 sequence (DNA): TGCGCCAGCAGCCAATTTTCCTCGGAGACCCAGTACTTC.

The chain employs TRBV4-1 and TRBJ2-2, with 10 bases that match TRBD2. The CDR3 runs to 16 residues. Germline assignment: CDR1 MGHRA and CDR2 YSYEKL. Trimming took 4 bases from V and 7 from J; bases not matched to a gene: 9. The CDR3 here is CASSPLAGGGHGELFF. The DNA for the CDR3 is TGCGCCAGCAGCCCCTTAGCGGGGGGTGGGCACGGGGAGCTGTTTTTT.

The V and J genes are TRBV29-1 and TRBJ2-5; 7 nucleotides align to TRBD1. Per the germline V gene, CDR1 is SQVTM and CDR2 is ANQGSEA. The CDR3 extends over 12 amino acids. V was pared by 7 bases and J by 5 bases, with 7 bases of the junction left unmatched. CDR3 protein: CSGGQVWETQYF. Written as DNA, the CDR3 is TGCAGCGGAGGACAGGTCTGGGAGACCCAGTACTTC.

Only one count was recorded for this clone. V and J are TRBV10-3 and TRBJ2-6; no firm D call. V lost 0 bases to trimming and J lost 0 bases, with 3 bases between them. Germline V gene sequence: CDR1 ENHRY, CDR2 SYGVKD. The CDR3 contains 15 residues. CDR3 in amino acids: CAISESSSGANVLTF. In DNA, the CDR3 is TGTGCCATCAGTGAGTCTAGCTCTGGGGCCAACGTCCTGACTTTC.

The DNA for the CDR3 is TGTGCCAGCACCCTGCGTGGGCAGAACTATGGCTACACCTTC. It yields the protein CASTLRGQNYGYTF. The chain employs TRBV5-5 and TRBJ1-2; no reliable D call. The CDR3 runs 14 residues. Germline assignment: CDR1 SGHKS and CDR2 YYEKEE (reference sequence). V lost 6 bases and J 2 bases, leaving 14 bases between the germline ends.

In its sample, this clone was seen once. This chain connects TRBV7-2 to TRBJ1-1; D gene unclear. Germline V gives CDR1 SGHTA, CDR2 FQGNSA. The V end lost 0 bases, the J end lost 11 bases, and 10 bases lay between the germline ends. The CDR3 contains 12 residues. CDR3 amino acids: CASSLAGVVAFF. CDR3 DNA sequence: TGTGCCAGCAGCTTAGCCGGGGTGGTGGCTTTCTTT.

The V gene is TRBV27, the J gene TRBJ2-1; 8 bases fit TRBD2. CDR1 and CDR2 from the germline V gene are MNHEY and SMNVEV (reference sequence). V dropped 2 bases and J dropped 7; count of bases not matched to a gene: 7. The CDR3 has 15 residues. CDR3 region: CASSLRGLVRNEQFF. CDR3 sequence (DNA): TGTGCCAGCAGTTTAAGGGGACTAGTAAGGAATGAGCAGTTCTTC.

The sample holds a few counts of this clone. V usage is TRBV7-9 and J usage is TRBJ1-1, with a tentative D call TRBD1 (5 bases). Deletions cut 4 bases from V and 5 bases from J, with 17 bases between. Germline lookup yields CDR1 SEHNR and CDR2 FQNEAQ (reference sequence). This CDR3 region has 15 residues. The CDR3 region is CASSSLVQGRTEAFF. CDR3 sequence (DNA): TGTGCCAGCAGCTCACTGGTGCAGGGTCGAACTGAAGCTTTCTTT.

The chain is built from TRBV10-1 and TRBJ2-3; 14 positions agree with TRBD2. This CDR3 comprises 16 residues. Per the germline V gene, CDR1 is WNHNN and CDR2 is SYGVQD (reference sequence). Germline trimming cut 6 bases from V and 3 bases from J; bases unmatched to any gene: 5. The CDR3 sequence is CASSETSGRGTDTQYF. For the CDR3, the DNA is TGCGCCAGCAGCGAGACTAGCGGGAGGGGGACAGATACGCAGTATTTT.

The chain joins TRBV6-6 to TRBJ2-1; 8 bases fit TRBD2. V shed 6 bases and J 6 bases; nucleotides not matched to a gene: 13. This CDR3 has 16 residues. Germline V gene lookup returns CDR1 MNHNY and CDR2 SVGAGI (reference sequence). CDR3 coding DNA: TGTGCCAGCAGAGGCCAGGGCGGGGGGTTTGGCAATGAGCAGTTCTTC. Amino acid sequence: CASRGQGGGFGNEQFF.

V gene TRBV5-1 combines with J gene TRBJ2-3; possible D gene TRBD2, 5 bases. Germline CDR1 SGHRS, CDR2 YFSETQ. V lost 4 bases, J lost 6 bases, and 6 bases lay in between. The CDR3 extends over 11 amino acids. DNA of the CDR3: TGCGCCAGCAGCCCGGGGGATACGCAGTATTTT. Translated: CASSPGDTQYF.

The chain joins TRBV5-1 to TRBJ2-2, with D unclear. Per the germline V gene, CDR1 is SGHRS and CDR2 is YFSETQ. The V end was cut by 5 bases, the J end by 4 bases, with 9 bases between. The CDR3 has 13 amino acids. The CDR3: CASSLPPTGELFF. CDR3 DNA sequence: TGCGCCAGCAGTTTGCCTCCCACCGGGGAGCTGTTTTTT.

The chain has TRBV5-4 and TRBJ1-1; weak D call: TRBD1 (6 bases). CDR3 length equals 15 residues. Trimming took off 2 bases at V and 0 bases at J, with 11 bases between the two ends. Germline values: CDR1 SGHNT, CDR2 YYREEE (reference sequence). The CDR3 nucleotides are TGTGCCAGCAGCTTTAGGGACACCTTGAACACTGAAGCTTTCTTT. The encoded protein is CASSFRDTLNTEAFF.

The V and J genes are TRBV28 and TRBJ1-1; D not certain. Trimming shortened V by 4 bases and J by 5 bases, and 17 bases separated the two germline ends. In germline, CDR1 is MDHEN, CDR2 SYDVKM. CDR3 length: 15 amino acids. The CDR3, as DNA: TGTGCCAGCAGTTCCCTTCAAGAGGGTAGGACTGAAGCTTTCTTT. Protein: CASSSLQEGRTEAFF.

This clone was recorded a few times. The chain employs TRBV7-4 and TRBJ1-5; tentatively, D is TRBD1 (5 bases). Germline values: CDR1 SGHVT, CDR2 SQSDAQ. This CDR3 has 18 residues. The ends were cut back, 7 bases at V and 6 bases at J, with 28 bases in the middle. The CDR3 protein is CASTSSPGWTCQGQPQHF. For the CDR3, the DNA is TGTGCCAGCACCTCCTCCCCAGGGTGGACGTGCCAGGGTCAGCCCCAGCATTTT.

The V and J genes are TRBV25-1 and TRBJ2-7, with 8 bases that match TRBD1. The V and J ends lost 7 bases and 1 base, in that order; junction bases with no gene match: 6. This CDR3 comprises 14 residues. The germline CDR1 and CDR2 sequences are MGHDK and SYGVNS. The CDR3 sequence is CASKRTGGSYEQYF. The CDR3 DNA reads as TGTGCCAGCAAGAGAACAGGGGGTTCCTACGAGCAGTACTTC.

This rearrangement joins TRBV5-6 to TRBJ1-6; D is perhaps TRBD1 (6 bases). Trimming stripped 0 bases from V and 5 bases from J, with 12 bases between. Germline V lookup: CDR1 SGHDT, CDR2 YYEEEE. The CDR3 consists of 16 residues. The CDR3 loop reads CASSLVVQGNNSPLHF. The CDR3 bases are TGTGCCAGCAGCTTGGTTGTTCAGGGGAATAATTCACCCCTCCACTTT.

V usage is TRBV4-3 and J usage is TRBJ2-3; 11 bases match TRBD2. Germline CDR1 is LGHNA and CDR2 is YSLEER. After removal of 0 bases from V and 4 bases from J, the junction contained 12 bases not matched to a gene. The CDR3 is 19 residues long. As DNA, the CDR3 is TGCGCCAGCAGCCAAGATTTAAGAGGTAGCGGGGGGGCATCAGATACGCAGTATTTT. It encodes CASSQDLRGSGGASDTQYF.